This TCR beta chain was documented in a study of T cell clonality in common variable immunodeficiency. This clone was seen at least ten times. Its antigen is not known. The read gets to within 3 residues of the CDR3 end, and the germline J gene fills in the rest. Clones were sequenced by immunoSEQ multiplex PCR, and TCRdb holds only the in-frame ones, with some missing. Sampling found some 38,000 clones, none seen once. Study observations and caveats: Authors noted CVID clonality's cause needs subpopulation repertoire sequencing. Shared TCRbeta clones were fewer between CVID subjects than controls.

CDR1 is SGHTA and CDR2 is FQGNSA in the germline V gene. This CDR3 comprises 13 residues. V was trimmed by 1 base and J by 3 bases, leaving 5 bases between them. Sequenced input: peripheral blood mononuclear cells. V and J are TRBV7-2 and TRBJ2-3; D is perhaps TRBD2 (5 bases). This TCR came from a person aged 18 to 75 in good health. The part of the CDR3 DNA that was read is TGTGCCAGCAGCTTAGGCGGGACAGATACG. This sequence encodes CASSLGGTDT. The CDR3 as a whole reads CASSLGGTDTQYF.